This TCR beta chain was sequenced during a study of blood T cell repertoires in COVID-19. For the study at large: Samples representing acute and convalescent COVID-19 were sourced from the United States, Italy and Spain. The cDNA or gDNA used as material had been derived from T cells, B-cell-depleted T cells, or PBMCs.

The method was immunoSEQ multiplex PCR; TCRdb's version includes in-frame clones alone and lacks a portion of them. Here the sample spans about 230,000 clones, roughly 85% being singletons. The germline V gene has CDR1 SGHTA and CDR2 FQGNSA. Unmatched junction bases numbered 4, after V lost 5 bases and J lost 3 bases. CDR3 length: 14 residues. The specimen sequenced was peripheral blood. The TCR was taken from a man aged 35 to 55 with acute or convalescent COVID-19. V gene TRBV7-2 combines with J gene TRBJ2-7; 10 nucleotides align to TRBD2. CDR3 protein: CASSLASGGYEQYF. DNA of the CDR3: TGTGCCAGCAGCCTCGCTAGCGGGGGCTACGAGCAGTACTTC.